This TCR beta chain was obtained from a study of shared clonotypes between healthy human individuals (dated by TCRdb to about 2020). With respect to the entire study: The cohort included a few men and a couple of women between 18 and 49 years of age. For each donor, CD4 naive and CD4 memory were each run on three plates, CD8 naive on two plates, and CD8 memory on one plate. The study deeply sequenced blood TCR repertoires of about 5 healthy adults to estimate repertoire size and the extent of clonotype sharing between individuals. Different laboratories and diverse techniques were used to prepare libraries and sequence TCR repertoires, to increase sequencing depth and limit assay-specific biases. Leukapheresis yielded between about 0.85 and 10 billion PBMCs per donor. The study at large found these results: The genetic and exposure-history diversity represented was limited by the small number of donors. Pairwise subsampling led to the expectation that sequencing depth would affect the degree of clonotype sharing among donors. Naive subsets generally had larger estimated clonotype richness than memory subsets did. Sampling was limited to blood, and TCR repertoires in tissue likely differ from TCR repertoires in blood. Rarefaction of sorted-subset datasets indicated incomplete sequencing despite the large sequencing depth. Compared with non-shared clonotypes, clonotypes shared by all four sorted-subset donors had higher generation probabilities. When a handful of donors were compared, the shared fraction of clonotypes was about 5% for naive CD4, 3% to 4% for naive CD8, roughly 2.3% for memory CD4, and about 0.36% for memory CD8.

CD8 naive samples were obtained by positive selection for CCR7 among CD45RO-negative cells, yielding a CD45RA+CCR7+ population from which TemRA cells were excluded. Healthy HIV-negative adults with no recently reported acute infections or vaccinations were included as donors. Every donor was a Caucasian adult living in Nashville, Tennessee, USA. Blood was collected by leukapheresis, and PBMCs were isolated by Ficoll-Histopaque density gradient centrifugation and then cryopreserved in liquid nitrogen vapor phase. Analytical flow cytometry was used to check the purity and quantity of each magnetically sorted T cell population. Each sorted fraction had its genomic DNA isolated and then quantified by UV absorbance on a Nanodrop 2000c. Using the deep immunoSEQ assay, multiplex PCR amplified TCR CDR3 regions from genomic DNA. Genomic DNA extracted from each cell subset was distributed evenly over all wells of several immunoSEQ 96-well plates, and each plate served as one replicate. For sorted subsets, each replicate PCR was loaded with roughly 190 ng genomic DNA, equivalent to approximately 27,000 T cell genomes. The purified libraries were quantified using a Qubit 3.0 fluorometer, sized with a Bioanalyzer 2100, and then quantified again using the KAPA Library Quantification kit. Each immunoSEQ 96-well plate was sequenced on its own single-read 150-cycle Illumina NextSeq 550 flow cell. The original methods were these. Because the immunoSEQ output included only junctional sequences and no quality scores, the filtering could not be the same as the filtering used for full-length reads. To assign V/J genes and CDR3, sequences were annotated using PyIR, a Python wrapper for IgBLAST v1.9, with IMGT germline references. Any read was removed if the V/J assignment was weak (E-value above 1e-6), the CDR3 was missing, or the read contained stop codons, out-of-frame junctions, or ambiguous translated residues. V3J clonotypes were defined by identical inferred V gene, J gene, and CDR3 amino acid sequence. Percentage overlap between repertoires was calculated by dividing the number of shared unique clonotypes by the size of the smaller repertoire. Richness of each repertoire was evaluated using RTK rarefaction, the Chao1 estimator, and Recon v2.1 estimates of unobserved clonotypes. OLGA was used to compute generation probabilities for all TCRbeta clonotypes that the gDNA method yielded from a handful of donors. TCRdb limited this immuneACCESS table to in-frame rearrangements with V and J called. A share of clones is missing; checked studies link under half to unresolved V genes, and the rest is unexplained. The V and J calls and clone size were taken over from that table, and D and trimming were inferred from the DNA. The sample table contains some 2.1 million clones; only one count was recorded for just under 95% of them. Approximately 1.6% of the sample lies in the top ten.

As encoded in the germline V gene (reference sequence), CDR1 is LNHDA while CDR2 is SQIVND. The CDR3 goes from the cysteine to the phenylalanine over 12 residues. Here the CDR3 DNA is all that survives: 36 bases in frame from base 1. This clone appeared a single time. Its antigen remains unidentified. The junction differs from germline at one of its ends, possibly a read error. The sequence joins TRBV19 to TRBJ2-4; D gene: possibly TRBD2, on 6 matching bases. The receptor was derived from a man aged 18-30 years in good health. Some clones in this sample may be carry-over from other donors' samples. The sequencing sample was made of naive CD8+ T cells from PBMCs. The label giving this sample's cell subset or site can be read as: CD45RA+CCR7+. The CDR3 amino acid sequence is: CASSMGGEPQHF. Here is the DNA: TGTGCCAGTAGTATGGGCGGGGAGCCCCAGCACTTC.